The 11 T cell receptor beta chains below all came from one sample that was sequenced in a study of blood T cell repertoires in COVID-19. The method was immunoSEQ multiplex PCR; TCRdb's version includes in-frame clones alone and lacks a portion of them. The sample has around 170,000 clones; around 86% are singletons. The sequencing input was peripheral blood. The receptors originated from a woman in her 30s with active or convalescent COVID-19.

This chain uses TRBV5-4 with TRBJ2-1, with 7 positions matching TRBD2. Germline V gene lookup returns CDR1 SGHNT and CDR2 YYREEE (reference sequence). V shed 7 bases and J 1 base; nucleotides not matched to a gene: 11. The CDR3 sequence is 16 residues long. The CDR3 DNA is TGTGCCAGCCACTCGAAGGGGAGGGAGTCCTACAATGAGCAGTTCTTC. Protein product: CASHSKGRESYNEQFF. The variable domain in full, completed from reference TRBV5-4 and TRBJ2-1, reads ETGVTQSPTHLIKTRGQQVTLRCSSQSGHNTVSWYQQALGQGPQFIFQYYREEENGRGNFPPRFSGLQFPNYSSELNVNALELDDSALYLCASHSKGRESYNEQFFGPGTRLTVL.

Here the CDR3 DNA reads TGTGCCAGTAGTAACGACTTAACCCCTAACACCGGGGAGCTGTTTTTT. The encoded protein is CASSNDLTPNTGELFF. The V gene is TRBV19, the J gene TRBJ2-2; D not resolved. The CDR3 covers 16 residues. The germline gives CDR1 LNHDA, CDR2 SQIVND (reference sequence). Trimming removed 4 bases at V and 2 bases at J, with 14 bases between.

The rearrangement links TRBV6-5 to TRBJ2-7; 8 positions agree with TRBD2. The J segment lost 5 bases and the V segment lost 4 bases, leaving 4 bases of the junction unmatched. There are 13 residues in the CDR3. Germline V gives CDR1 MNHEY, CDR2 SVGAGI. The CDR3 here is CASSSREGDEQYF. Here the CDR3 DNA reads TGTGCCAGCAGTTCCCGGGAGGGAGACGAGCAGTACTTC.

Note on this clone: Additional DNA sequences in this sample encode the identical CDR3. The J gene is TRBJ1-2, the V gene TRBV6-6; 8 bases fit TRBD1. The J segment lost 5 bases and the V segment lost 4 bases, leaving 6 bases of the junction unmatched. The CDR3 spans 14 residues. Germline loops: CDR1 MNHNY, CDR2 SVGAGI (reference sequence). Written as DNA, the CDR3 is TGTGCCAGCAGTTCCACGGGACAGGCTTATGGCTACACCTTC. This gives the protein CASSSTGQAYGYTF.

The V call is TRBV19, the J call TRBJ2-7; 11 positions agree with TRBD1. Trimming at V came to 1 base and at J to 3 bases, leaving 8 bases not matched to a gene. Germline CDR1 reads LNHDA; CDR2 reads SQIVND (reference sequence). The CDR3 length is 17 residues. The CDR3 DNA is TGTGCCAGTAGTATAGTCTCGTGGGACAGGGGGGACTACGAGCAGTACTTC. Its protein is CASSIVSWDRGDYEQYF.

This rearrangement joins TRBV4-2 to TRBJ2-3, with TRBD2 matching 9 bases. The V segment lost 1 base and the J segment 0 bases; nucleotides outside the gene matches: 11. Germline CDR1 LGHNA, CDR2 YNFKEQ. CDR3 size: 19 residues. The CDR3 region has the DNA TGTGCCAGCAGCCAAGCCCCGACTAGCGGATCCTCTAGCACAGATACGCAGTATTTT. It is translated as CASSQAPTSGSSSTDTQYF.

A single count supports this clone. The CDR3 loop reads CASSPTGTGGSPLHF. CDR3 coding DNA: TGTGCCAGCAGCCCAACCGGGACCGGGGGTTCACCCCTCCACTTT. The chain joins TRBV6-6 to TRBJ1-6, with D perhaps matching TRBD1 (5 bases). The CDR3 runs to 15 residues. Germline V gene lookup returns CDR1 MNHNY and CDR2 SVGAGI (reference sequence). V was cut by 6 bases and J by 9 bases, with 18 bases left in between.

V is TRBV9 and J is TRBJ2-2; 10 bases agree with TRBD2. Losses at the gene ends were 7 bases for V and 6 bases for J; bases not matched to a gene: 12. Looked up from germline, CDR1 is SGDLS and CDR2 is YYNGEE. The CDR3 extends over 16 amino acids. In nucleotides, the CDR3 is TGTGCCAGCCGCTCATCGGCTAGCGGGAGTTCCGGGGAGCTGTTTTTT. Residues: CASRSSASGSSGELFF.

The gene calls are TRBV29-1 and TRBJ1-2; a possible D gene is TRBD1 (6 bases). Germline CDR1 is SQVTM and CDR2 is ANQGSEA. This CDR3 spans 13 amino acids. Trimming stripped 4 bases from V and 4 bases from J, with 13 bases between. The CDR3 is CSVGQGGGYGYTF. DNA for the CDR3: TGCAGCGTTGGGCAGGGAGGGGGCTATGGCTACACCTTC.

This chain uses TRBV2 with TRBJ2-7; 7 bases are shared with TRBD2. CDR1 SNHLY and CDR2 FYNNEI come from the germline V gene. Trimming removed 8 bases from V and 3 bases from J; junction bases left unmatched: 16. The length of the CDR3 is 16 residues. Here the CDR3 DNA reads TGTGCCAGCCGGGGAGGGTCTGCGTTCTCCTACTACGAGCAGTACTTC. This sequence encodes CASRGGSAFSYYEQYF.

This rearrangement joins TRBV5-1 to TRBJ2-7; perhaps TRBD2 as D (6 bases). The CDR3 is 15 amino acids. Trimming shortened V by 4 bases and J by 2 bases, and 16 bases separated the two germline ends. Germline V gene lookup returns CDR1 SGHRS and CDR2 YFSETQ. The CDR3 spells CASSTPQEGTYEQYF. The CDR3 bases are TGCGCCAGCAGCACCCCCCAGGAGGGAACCTACGAGCAGTACTTC. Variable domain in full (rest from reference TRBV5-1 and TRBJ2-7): KAGVTQTPRYLIKTRGQQVTLSCSPISGHRSVSWYQQTPGQGLQFLFEYFSETQRNKGNFPGRFSGRQFSNSRSEMNVSTLELGDSALYLCASSTPQEGTYEQYFGPGTRLTVT.